This T cell receptor beta chain was observed in a study of CD8 T cells in Susac syndrome. General study findings and limits: That the number of individuals in its TCR sequencing and HLA analysis was relatively small was acknowledged by the study.

Comment on this clonotype: Its target is not known.

The study sequenced TCR beta in blood CD8+ and CD4+ T cells. It was negative isolation that provided the CD8+ and CD4+ T cells, whereas TEMRA cells were enriched by FACS. Random hexamers were used to reverse transcribe roughly 0.5 to 1 ug of RNA. Amplification of TCR beta CDR3 was carried out by immunoSEQ multiplex PCR, which covered 54 Vbeta and 13 Jbeta segments. TCRdb reprocessed the immunoSEQ multiplex PCR reads with MiXCR, giving one entry per CDR3 protein. This sample carries 330,000 or so distinct CDR3 sequences, almost 85% of them seen once, and the ten largest clones take around 0.22%. Germline V gene sequence: CDR1 SGHTA, CDR2 FQGTGA. CDR3 length: 14 amino acids. V shed 3 bases and J shed 5 bases, with 14 bases lying between them.

The TCR sequence derives from a human donor with multiple sclerosis. Sequenced: CD8+ T cells from PBMCs. J is TRBJ2-7 and V is TRBV7-3; either TRBD1 or TRBD2 may supply D (5 bases each). In nucleotides, the CDR3 is TGTGCCAGCAGCTTTTCCTCTGGGGACGACGAGCAGTACTTC. It yields the protein CASSFSSGDDEQYF.